The T cell receptor (beta chain) described here comes from a study of spatial heterogeneity in lung cancer. Study-wide points: Ubiquitous expanded tumor TCRs were observed in blood more at resection than follow-up.

The CDR3 consists of 19 residues. Time point defined: sample taken at primary tumor resection. Samples were donated by 72 untreated early-stage non-small cell lung cancer patients. The study sequenced unsorted whole RNA from tumor, nontumor lung or frozen PBMC. This clonotype was seen many times. Its antigen remains unknown. MiXCR, applied by TCRdb to the 5' RACE reads, yields one record per CDR3 protein. There are 90,000 to 95,000 distinct CDR3 sequences in the sample; 12% occur only once, and about 38% lies in the top ten. The V call is TRBV21-1, the J call TRBJ1-4; TRBD1 reflects the table's D call only, with no check against the DNA. TRBV21-1 has pseudogene status. The receptor comes from a male donor with early-stage non-small cell lung cancer. Here the sequenced sample was PBMCs, taken at surgery. DNA of the CDR3: TGTGCCAGCAGCAAAGTCAAAGAGACAGGAGCCTGGTGGAATGAAAAACTGTTTTTT. It specifies CASSKVKETGAWWNEKLFF.